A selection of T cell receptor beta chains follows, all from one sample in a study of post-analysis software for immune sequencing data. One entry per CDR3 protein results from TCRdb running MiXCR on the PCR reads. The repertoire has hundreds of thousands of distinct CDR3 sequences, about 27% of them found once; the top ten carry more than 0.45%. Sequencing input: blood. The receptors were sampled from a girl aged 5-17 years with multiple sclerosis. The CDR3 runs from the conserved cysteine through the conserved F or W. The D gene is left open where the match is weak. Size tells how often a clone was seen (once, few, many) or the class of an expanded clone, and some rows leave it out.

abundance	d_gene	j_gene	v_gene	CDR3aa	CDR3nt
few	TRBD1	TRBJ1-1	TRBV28	CASSSSPGRQGGAFF	TGTGCCAGCAGTTCCTCTCCGGGACGGCAGGGGGGAGCTTTCTTT
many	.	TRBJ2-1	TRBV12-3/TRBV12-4	CASSTRPYNEQFF	TGTGCCAGCAGTACTCGGCCCTACAATGAGCAGTTCTTC
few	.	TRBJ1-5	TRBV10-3	CAISDPRAGNQPQHF	TGTGCCATCAGTGACCCCCGGGCTGGCAATCAGCCCCAGCATTTT
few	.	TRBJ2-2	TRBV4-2	CASSQLSRTAATGELFF	TGTGCCAGCAGCCAATTATCTAGGACCGCCGCCACCGGGGAGCTGTTTTTT
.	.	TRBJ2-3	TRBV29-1	CSVVPSTDTQYF	TGCAGCGTTGTCCCTAGCACAGATACGCAGTATTTT
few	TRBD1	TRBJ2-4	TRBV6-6	CASSTNTPDRAYIQYF	TGTGCCAGCAGTACTAATACCCCGGACAGGGCATACATTCAGTACTTC
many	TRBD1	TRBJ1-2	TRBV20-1	CSARTRTGGNYGYTF	TGCAGTGCTAGAACAAGGACAGGGGGAAACTATGGCTACACCTTC
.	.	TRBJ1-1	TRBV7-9	CASSLSASAAFF	TGTGCCAGCAGCTTATCGGCATCGGCGGCTTTCTTT
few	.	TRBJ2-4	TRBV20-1	CSARDGANPARNIQYF	TGCAGTGCTAGAGATGGGGCGAACCCCGCAAGGAACATTCAGTACTTC
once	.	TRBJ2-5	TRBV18	CASSPPVHQETQYF	TGTGCCAGCTCACCGCCAGTACACCAAGAGACCCAGTACTTC
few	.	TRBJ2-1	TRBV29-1	CSVEDRWELHRINEQFF	TGCAGCGTTGAAGATAGGTGGGAACTCCACCGGATCAATGAGCAGTTCTTC
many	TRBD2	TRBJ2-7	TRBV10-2	CASSVPAGTSSEQYF	TGCGCCAGCTCTGTCCCAGCAGGGACTAGCAGCGAGCAGTACTTC
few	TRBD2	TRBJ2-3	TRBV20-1	CSASFPGLAGGDTQYF	TGCAGTGCTAGTTTCCCCGGCCTAGCGGGGGGGGATACGCAGTATTTT
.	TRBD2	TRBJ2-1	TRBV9	CASSVHPTSGAYNEQFF	TGTGCCAGCAGCGTTCATCCAACTAGCGGCGCCTACAATGAGCAGTTCTTT
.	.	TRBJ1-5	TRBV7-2	CASSSGGGPNQPQHF	TGTGCCAGCAGCTCGGGCGGCGGGCCCAATCAGCCCCAGCATTTT
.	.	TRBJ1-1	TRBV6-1	CASSGTFRRTEAFF	TGTGCCAGCAGCGGGACATTCAGACGGACTGAAGCTTTCTTT
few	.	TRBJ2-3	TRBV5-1	CASRSEDTQYF	TGCGCCAGCAGGTCGGAGGATACGCAGTATTTT
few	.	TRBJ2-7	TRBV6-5	CAGSYSLARYEQYF	TGTGCCGGCAGTTACTCACTTGCCCGCTACGAGCAGTACTTC
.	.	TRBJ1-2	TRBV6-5	CATRRGVTNYGHTF	TGTGCCACCAGGAGGGGAGTTACTAACTATGGCCACACCTTC
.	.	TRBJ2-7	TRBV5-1	CASSARVYYEQYF	TGCGCCAGCAGCGCCCGGGTGTACTACGAGCAGTACTTC
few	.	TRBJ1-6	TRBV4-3	CASSGSSYNSPLHF	TGCGCCAGCAGCGGGAGCTCCTATAATTCACCCCTCCACTTT
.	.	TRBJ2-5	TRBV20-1	CSAYRAGRGETQYF	TGCAGTGCGTACCGTGCCGGGAGAGGAGAGACCCAGTACTTC
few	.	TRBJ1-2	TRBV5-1	CASSWTDPNYGYTF	TGCGCCAGCAGCTGGACAGACCCAAACTATGGCTACACCTTC
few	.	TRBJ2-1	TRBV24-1	CATSDGKGSRTTTGSSYNEQFF	TGTGCCACCAGTGATGGCAAGGGCTCGAGGACGACGACGGGGAGCTCCTACAATGAGCAGTTCTTC
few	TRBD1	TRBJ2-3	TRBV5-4	CASSLATGVVDTQYF	TGTGCCAGCAGCTTGGCGACAGGGGTTGTGGATACGCAGTATTTT
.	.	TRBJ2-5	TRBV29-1	CSATEGPGQYF	TGCAGCGCTACTGAGGGGCCCGGGCAGTACTTC
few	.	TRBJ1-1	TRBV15	CATSSHQPLGAFF	TGTGCCACCAGCAGCCACCAGCCCCTTGGAGCTTTCTTT
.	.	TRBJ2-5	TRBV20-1	CSARGKGGTARIGAQYF	TGCAGTGCTAGAGGAAAAGGAGGGACGGCACGAATTGGGGCCCAGTACTTC
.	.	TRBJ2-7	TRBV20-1	CSARDRGANDYEQYF	TGCAGTGCTAGAGATCGGGGGGCCAATGACTACGAGCAGTACTTC
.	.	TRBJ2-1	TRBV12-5	CASGPDSSYNEQFF	TGTGCTAGTGGACCGGACAGCTCCTACAATGAGCAGTTCTTC
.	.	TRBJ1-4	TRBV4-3	CASSQDNNEKLFF	TGCGCCAGCAGCCAAGATAATAATGAAAAACTGTTTTTT
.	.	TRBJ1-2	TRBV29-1	CSVEDGYTF	TGCAGCGTTGAGGACGGCTACACCTTC
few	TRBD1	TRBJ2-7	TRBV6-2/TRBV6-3	CASRRTGTHEQYF	TGTGCCAGCAGGAGGACAGGGACCCACGAGCAGTACTTC
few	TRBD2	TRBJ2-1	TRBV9	CASSVDSGGQDEQFF	TGTGCCAGCAGCGTAGATAGCGGGGGGCAAGATGAGCAGTTCTTC
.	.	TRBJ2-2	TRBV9	CASSPRGELNTGELFF	TGTGCCAGCAGCCCCCGAGGAGAGTTGAACACCGGGGAGCTGTTTTTT
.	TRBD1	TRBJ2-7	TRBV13	CASSRGQGTYEQYF	TGTGCCAGCAGCCGAGGACAGGGAACCTACGAGCAGTACTTC
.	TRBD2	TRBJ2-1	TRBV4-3	CASSQAGENYNEQFF	TGCGCCAGCAGCCAGGCGGGAGAGAACTACAATGAGCAGTTCTTC
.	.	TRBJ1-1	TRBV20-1	CSARGPQGAGTEAFF	TGCAGTGCTAGAGGCCCCCAGGGTGCGGGCACTGAAGCTTTCTTT
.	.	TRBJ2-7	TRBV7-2	CASSLAFSYEQYF	TGTGCCAGCAGCTTAGCGTTCTCCTACGAGCAGTACTTC
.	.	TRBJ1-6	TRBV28	CASSGIGYNSPLHF	TGTGCCAGCAGTGGCATCGGGTACAATTCACCCCTCCACTTT
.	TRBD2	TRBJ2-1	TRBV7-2	CASSGTSGLSDNEQFF	TGTGCCAGCAGTGGGACTAGCGGACTAAGCGACAATGAGCAGTTCTTC
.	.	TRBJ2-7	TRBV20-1	CSATAPFGEQYF	TGCAGTGCCACAGCTCCTTTTGGGGAGCAGTACTTC
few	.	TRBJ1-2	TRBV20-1	CSARVTSKRGLYGYTF	TGCAGTGCTAGAGTGACCTCCAAACGGGGCCTCTATGGCTACACCTTC
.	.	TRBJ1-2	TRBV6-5	CASSYDRGGGYGYTF	TGTGCCAGCAGTTACGATCGGGGAGGGGGATATGGCTACACCTTC
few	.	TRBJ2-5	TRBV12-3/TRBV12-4	CASSLGRDTETQYF	TGTGCCAGCAGTTTGGGTCGGGACACCGAGACCCAGTACTTC
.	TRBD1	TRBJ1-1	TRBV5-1	CASSLTGVGNTEAFF	TGCGCCAGCAGCTTAACAGGGGTAGGGAACACTGAAGCTTTCTTT
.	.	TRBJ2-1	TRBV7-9	CSSSLVDRPSYNEQFF	TGTTCCAGCAGCTTAGTAGACAGGCCGTCCTACAATGAGCAGTTCTTC
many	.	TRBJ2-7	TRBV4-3	CASSQDLATSYEQYF	TGCGCCAGCAGCCAAGATCTGGCTACCTCCTACGAGCAGTACTTC
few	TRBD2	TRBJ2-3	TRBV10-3	CAISGSKSDTQYF	TGTGCCATAAGCGGGAGTAAGTCAGATACGCAGTATTTT
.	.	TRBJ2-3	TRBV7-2	CASSQLSWASTDTQYF	TGTGCCAGCAGCCAACTCTCGTGGGCTAGCACAGATACGCAGTATTTT